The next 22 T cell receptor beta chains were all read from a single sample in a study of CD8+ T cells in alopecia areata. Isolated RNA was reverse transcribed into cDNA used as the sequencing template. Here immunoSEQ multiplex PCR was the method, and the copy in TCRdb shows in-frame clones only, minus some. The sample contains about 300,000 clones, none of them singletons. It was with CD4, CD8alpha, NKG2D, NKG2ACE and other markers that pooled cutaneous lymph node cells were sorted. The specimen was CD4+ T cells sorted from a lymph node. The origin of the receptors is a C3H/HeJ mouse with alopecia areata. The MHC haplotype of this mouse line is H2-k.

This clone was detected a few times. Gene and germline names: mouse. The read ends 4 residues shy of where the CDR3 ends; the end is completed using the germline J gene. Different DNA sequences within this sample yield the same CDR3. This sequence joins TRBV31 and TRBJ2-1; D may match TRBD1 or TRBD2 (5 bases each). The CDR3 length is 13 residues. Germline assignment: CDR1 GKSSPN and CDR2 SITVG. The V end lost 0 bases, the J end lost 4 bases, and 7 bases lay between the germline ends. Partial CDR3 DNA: TGTGCCTGGAGTCTGGGGGAGTATGCT. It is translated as CAWSLGEYA. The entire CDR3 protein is CAWSLGEYAEQFF.

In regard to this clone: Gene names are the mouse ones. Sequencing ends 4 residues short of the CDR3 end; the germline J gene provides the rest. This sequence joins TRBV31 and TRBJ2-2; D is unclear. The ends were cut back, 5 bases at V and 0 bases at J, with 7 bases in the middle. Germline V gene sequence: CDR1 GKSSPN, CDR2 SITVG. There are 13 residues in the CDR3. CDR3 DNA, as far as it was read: TGTGCCTGGGACAAATCAAACACCGGG. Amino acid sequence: CAWDKSNTG. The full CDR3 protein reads CAWDKSNTGQLYF.

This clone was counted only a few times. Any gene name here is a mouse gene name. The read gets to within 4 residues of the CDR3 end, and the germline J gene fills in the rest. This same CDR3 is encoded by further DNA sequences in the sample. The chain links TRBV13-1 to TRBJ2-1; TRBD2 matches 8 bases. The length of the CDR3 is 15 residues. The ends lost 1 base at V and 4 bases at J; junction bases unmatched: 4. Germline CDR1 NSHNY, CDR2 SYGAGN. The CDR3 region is CASSDLTGGYAEQFF. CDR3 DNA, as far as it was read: TGTGCCAGCAGTGATCTAACTGGGGGATATGCT.

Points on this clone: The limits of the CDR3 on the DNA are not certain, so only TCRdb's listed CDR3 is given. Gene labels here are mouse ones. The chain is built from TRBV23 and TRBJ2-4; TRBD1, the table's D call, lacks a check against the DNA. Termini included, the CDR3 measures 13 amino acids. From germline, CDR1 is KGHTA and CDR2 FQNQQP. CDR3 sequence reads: CAPAVKHKNTLYF.

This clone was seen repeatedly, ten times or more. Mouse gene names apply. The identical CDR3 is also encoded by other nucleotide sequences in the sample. The CDR3 sequence: CASSPTGGNYAEQFF. Incomplete CDR3 DNA: TGTGCCAGCAGCCCCACTGGGGGTAACTATGCT. The V call is TRBV5, the J call TRBJ2-1, with TRBD2 identical over 8 bases. The read ends 4 residues before the CDR3 terminus; that terminus is restored from the germline J gene. J lost 0 bases, V lost 4 bases, and 2 bases had no gene match. The germline gives CDR1 LGHNA, CDR2 YNLKQL (reference sequence). This CDR3 region has 15 residues.

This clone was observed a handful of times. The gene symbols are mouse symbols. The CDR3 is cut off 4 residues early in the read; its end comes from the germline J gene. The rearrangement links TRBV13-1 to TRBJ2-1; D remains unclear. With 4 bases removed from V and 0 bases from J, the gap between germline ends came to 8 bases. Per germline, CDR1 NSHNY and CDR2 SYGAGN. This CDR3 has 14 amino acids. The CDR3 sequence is CASSPSYNYAEQFF. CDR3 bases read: TGTGCCAGCAGTCCAAGTTATAACTATGCT.

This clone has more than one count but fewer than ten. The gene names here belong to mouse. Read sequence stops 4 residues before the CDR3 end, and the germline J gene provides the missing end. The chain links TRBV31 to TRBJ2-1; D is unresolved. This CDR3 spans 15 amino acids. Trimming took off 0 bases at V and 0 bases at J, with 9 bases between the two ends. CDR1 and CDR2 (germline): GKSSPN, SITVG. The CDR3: CAWSLETPNYAEQFF. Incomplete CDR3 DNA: TGTGCCTGGAGTCTTGAGACTCCTAACTATGCT.

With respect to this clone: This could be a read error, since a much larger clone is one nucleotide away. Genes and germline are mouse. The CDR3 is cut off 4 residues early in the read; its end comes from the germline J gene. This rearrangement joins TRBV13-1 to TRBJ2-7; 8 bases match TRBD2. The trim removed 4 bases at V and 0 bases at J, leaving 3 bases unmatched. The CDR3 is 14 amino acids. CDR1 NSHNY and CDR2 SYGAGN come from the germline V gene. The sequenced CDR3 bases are TGTGCCAGCAGTAGACTGGGGAGCTCCTAT. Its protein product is CASSRLGSSY. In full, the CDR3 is CASSRLGSSYEQYF.

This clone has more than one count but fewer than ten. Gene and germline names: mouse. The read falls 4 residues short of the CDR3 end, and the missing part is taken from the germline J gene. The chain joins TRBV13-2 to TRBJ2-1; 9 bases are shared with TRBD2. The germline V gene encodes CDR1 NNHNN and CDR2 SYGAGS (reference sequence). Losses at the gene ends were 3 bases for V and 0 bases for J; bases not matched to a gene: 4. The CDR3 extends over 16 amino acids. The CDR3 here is CASGVAGGGNYAEQFF. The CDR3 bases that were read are TGTGCCAGCGGTGTTGCTGGGGGGGGTAACTATGCT.

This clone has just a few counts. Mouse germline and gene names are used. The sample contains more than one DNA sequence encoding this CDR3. The covered CDR3 bases are TGTGCTAGCAGTAGACAAGGGAACACCGGG. Translated: CASSRQGNTG. The CDR3 as a whole reads CASSRQGNTGQLYF. The V gene is TRBV17, the J gene TRBJ2-2; the D is unclear. The read ends 4 residues early relative to the CDR3; the germline J gene fills the gap. V was trimmed by 2 bases and J by 2 bases, leaving 6 bases between them. The CDR3 contains 14 residues. Germline loops: CDR1 MNHDT, CDR2 YYDKIL.

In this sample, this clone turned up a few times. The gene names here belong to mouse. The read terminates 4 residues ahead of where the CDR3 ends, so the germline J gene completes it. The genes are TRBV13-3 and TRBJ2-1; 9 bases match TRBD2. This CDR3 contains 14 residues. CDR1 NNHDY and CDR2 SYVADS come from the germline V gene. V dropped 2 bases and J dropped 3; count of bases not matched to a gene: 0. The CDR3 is CASSEGLGYAEQFF. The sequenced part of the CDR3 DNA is TGTGCCAGCAGTGAGGGACTGGGCTATGCT.

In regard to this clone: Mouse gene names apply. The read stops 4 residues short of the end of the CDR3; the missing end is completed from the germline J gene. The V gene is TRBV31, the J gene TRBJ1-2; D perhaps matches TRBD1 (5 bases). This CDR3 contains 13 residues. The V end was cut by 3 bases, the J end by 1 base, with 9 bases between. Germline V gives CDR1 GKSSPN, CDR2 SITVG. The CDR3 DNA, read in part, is TGTGCCTGGAGCGAAGACAGAAACTCC. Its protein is CAWSEDRNS. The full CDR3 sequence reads CAWSEDRNSDYTF.

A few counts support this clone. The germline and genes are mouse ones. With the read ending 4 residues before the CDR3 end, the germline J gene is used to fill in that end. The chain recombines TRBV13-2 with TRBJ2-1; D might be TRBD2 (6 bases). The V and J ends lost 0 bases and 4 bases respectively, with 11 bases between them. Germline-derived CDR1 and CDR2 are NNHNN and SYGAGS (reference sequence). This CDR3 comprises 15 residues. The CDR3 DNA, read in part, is TGTGCCAGCGGTGATGCCGCTGGGACTTATGCT. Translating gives CASGDAAGTYA. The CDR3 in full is CASGDAAGTYAEQFF.

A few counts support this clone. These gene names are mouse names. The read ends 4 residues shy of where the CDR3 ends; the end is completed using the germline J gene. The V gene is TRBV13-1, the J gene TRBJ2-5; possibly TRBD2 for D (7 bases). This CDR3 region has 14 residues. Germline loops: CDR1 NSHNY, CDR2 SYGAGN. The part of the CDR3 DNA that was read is TGTGCCAGCAAGGAAGGGGGGCTGAGGGAC. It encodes CASKEGGLRD. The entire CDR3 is CASKEGGLRDTQYF.

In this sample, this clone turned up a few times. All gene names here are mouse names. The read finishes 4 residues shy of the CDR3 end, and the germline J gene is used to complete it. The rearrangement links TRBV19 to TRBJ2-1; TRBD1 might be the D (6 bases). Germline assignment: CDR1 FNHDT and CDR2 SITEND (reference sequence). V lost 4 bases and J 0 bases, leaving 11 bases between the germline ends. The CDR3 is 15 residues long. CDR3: CASSSRTVNYAEQFF. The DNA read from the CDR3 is TGTGCCAGCAGTTCTCGGACAGTTAACTATGCT.

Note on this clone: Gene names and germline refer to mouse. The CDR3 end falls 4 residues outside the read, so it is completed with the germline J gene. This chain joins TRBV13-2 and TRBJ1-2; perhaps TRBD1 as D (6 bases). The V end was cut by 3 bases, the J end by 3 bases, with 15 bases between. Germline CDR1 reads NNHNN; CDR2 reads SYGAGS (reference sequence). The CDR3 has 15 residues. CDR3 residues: CASGVPDRKDSDYTF. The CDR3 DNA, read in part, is TGTGCCAGCGGTGTTCCCGACAGGAAGGACTCC.

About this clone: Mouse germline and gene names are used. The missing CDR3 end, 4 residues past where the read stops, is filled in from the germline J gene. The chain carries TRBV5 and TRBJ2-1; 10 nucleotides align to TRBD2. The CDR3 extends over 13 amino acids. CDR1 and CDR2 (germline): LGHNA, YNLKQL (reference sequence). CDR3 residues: CASSRDWGAEQFF. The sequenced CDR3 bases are TGTGCCAGCAGCCGGGACTGGGGCGCT.

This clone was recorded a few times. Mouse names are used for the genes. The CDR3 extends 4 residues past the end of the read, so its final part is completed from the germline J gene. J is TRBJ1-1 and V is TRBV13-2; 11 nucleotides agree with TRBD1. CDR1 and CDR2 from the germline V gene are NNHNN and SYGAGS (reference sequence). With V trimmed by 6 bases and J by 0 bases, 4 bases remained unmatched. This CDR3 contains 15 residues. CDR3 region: CASVLDRGPNTEVFF. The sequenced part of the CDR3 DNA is TGTGCCAGCGTCTTGGACAGGGGGCCAAACACA.

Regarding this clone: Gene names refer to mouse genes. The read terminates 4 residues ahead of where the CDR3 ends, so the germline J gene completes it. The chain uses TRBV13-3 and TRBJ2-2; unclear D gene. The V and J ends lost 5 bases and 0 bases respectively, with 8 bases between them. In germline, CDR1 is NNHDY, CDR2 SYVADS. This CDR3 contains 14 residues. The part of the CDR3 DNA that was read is TGTGCCAGCAGGGTGACAACAAACACCGGG. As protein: CASRVTTNTG. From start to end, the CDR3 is CASRVTTNTGQLYF.

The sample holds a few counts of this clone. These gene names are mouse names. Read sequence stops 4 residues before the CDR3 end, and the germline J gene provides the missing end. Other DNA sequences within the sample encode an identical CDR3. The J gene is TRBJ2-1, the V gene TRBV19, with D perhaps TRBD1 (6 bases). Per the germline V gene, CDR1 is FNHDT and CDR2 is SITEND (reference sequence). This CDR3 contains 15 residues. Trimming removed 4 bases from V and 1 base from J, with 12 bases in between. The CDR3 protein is CASSLPGQNYAEQFF. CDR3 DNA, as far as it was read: TGTGCCAGCAGTCTACCGGGACAAAACTATGCT.

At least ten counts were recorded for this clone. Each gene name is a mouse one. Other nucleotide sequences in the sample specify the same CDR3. The CDR3 is CTCSARTGSNTGQLYF. CDR3 DNA (partial): TGCACCTGCAGTGCTCGGACAGGGTCAAACACCGGG. J is TRBJ2-2 and V is TRBV1; 8 nucleotides agree with TRBD1. The CDR3 goes on 4 residues after the read ends, and that part is filled in from the germline J gene. Germline lookup yields CDR1 NSQYPW and CDR2 LRSPGD (reference sequence). V lost 3 bases, J lost 0 bases, and 3 bases stayed unmatched. CDR3 length equals 16 residues.

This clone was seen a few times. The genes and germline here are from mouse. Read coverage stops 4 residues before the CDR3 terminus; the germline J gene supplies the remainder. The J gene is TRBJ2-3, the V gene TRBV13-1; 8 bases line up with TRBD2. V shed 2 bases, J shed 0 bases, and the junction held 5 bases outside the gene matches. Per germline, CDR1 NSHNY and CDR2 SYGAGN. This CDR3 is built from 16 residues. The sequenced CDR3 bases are TGTGCCAGCAGTGACTGGGGGGAAGAAAGTGCAGAA. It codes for CASSDWGEESAE. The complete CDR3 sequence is CASSDWGEESAETLYF.